This is a list of T cell receptor beta chains from one sample in a study of blood T cell repertoires in COVID-19. Clones were sequenced by immunoSEQ multiplex PCR, and TCRdb holds only the in-frame ones, with some missing. The sample holds roughly 290,000 clones, approximately 90% seen once. Sequences were obtained from peripheral blood. These TCRs come from a man between 25 and 39 years old with acute or convalescent COVID-19. CDR3s include the opening cysteine and the closing phenylalanine or tryptophan. The order of the fields is clone size, J gene, D gene, V gene, CDR3 protein. A D gene is named only where the DNA matches it firmly. Size is omitted from some rows. Given values are once, few, many or a class for expanded clones.

. TRBJ1-6 . TRBV7-9 CASSLDGHGALHF
once TRBJ2-1 . TRBV28 CASSSIGAVSYNEQFF
. TRBJ2-3 TRBD1 TRBV3-1/TRBV3-2 CASSPRQGSDTQYF
. TRBJ1-5 TRBD1 TRBV9 CASSRGTGINQPQHF
. TRBJ2-2 TRBD1 TRBV19 CASSIRQGLTTGELFF
. TRBJ1-1 TRBD1 TRBV18 CASSPQGQYTEAFF
. TRBJ1-1 . TRBV19 CASSMAGVTEAFF
few TRBJ1-6 TRBD1 TRBV18 CASSPGTDNSPLHF
. TRBJ2-3 . TRBV6-5 CASSYSITDAGDTQYF
. TRBJ2-3 TRBD2 TRBV19 CASSRLAGGSTDTQYF
. TRBJ2-7 . TRBV28 CASSFSATGSYEQYF
. TRBJ2-3 . TRBV19 CASSIPGGGADTQYF
once TRBJ1-1 TRBD1 TRBV6-5 CASKRTGGPRAFF
. TRBJ1-5 . TRBV6-5 CASRPQKGGNQPQHF
. TRBJ2-7 . TRBV11-2 CASRHHTPYEQYF
. TRBJ1-5 . TRBV15 CATSREQNQPQHF
once TRBJ2-2 TRBD1 TRBV30 CAWSVRGTGTTGELFF
. TRBJ1-1 . TRBV5-1 CASTRGGNTEAFF
. TRBJ2-3 TRBD2 TRBV19 CATWTSGSSDTQYF
. TRBJ1-1 . TRBV6-5 CASSTRQTNTEAFF
. TRBJ2-7 . TRBV28 CASSTILGPSYEQYF
. TRBJ1-2 . TRBV30 CATGVYGYTF
. TRBJ2-1 TRBD2 TRBV9 CASSVVGGLAGVTTYNEQFF
. TRBJ1-1 TRBD1 TRBV7-2 CASSLELTLGQGMNTEAFF
. TRBJ1-5 . TRBV28 CASSLPGQRTKGQPQHF
. TRBJ1-1 . TRBV5-8 CASSYEHTWATEAFF
. TRBJ1-6 . TRBV28 CASSRNSPLHF
. TRBJ2-7 TRBD2 TRBV5-1 CASSPNPSGSSYEQYF
. TRBJ1-6 TRBD1 TRBV18 CASRQGRNSPLHF
. TRBJ2-1 . TRBV24-1 CATQTGSYNEQFF
. TRBJ2-6 TRBD2 TRBV3-1/TRBV3-2 CASSQVGGFRAGANVLTF
. TRBJ2-3 . TRBV19 CATVKRPDTQYF
once TRBJ1-1 TRBD1 TRBV5-1 CASSLNHPSDRGRRGTEAFF
. TRBJ2-6 TRBD2 TRBV10-3 CAISETSGEFSGANVLTF
. TRBJ1-2 . TRBV30 CAWTGRRGYTF
few TRBJ2-7 TRBD2 TRBV7-2 CASSTDAGTSVYEQYF
. TRBJ1-5 . TRBV21-1 CASSKQGMVNQPQHF
. TRBJ2-7 . TRBV6-5 CASPVGYEQYF
. TRBJ1-1 . TRBV5-1 CASSRTGGEAFF
. TRBJ1-1 TRBD1 TRBV5-1 CASSPDNRGGGTEAFF
. TRBJ1-3 . TRBV18 CASSTSGGSGNTIYF
. TRBJ2-5 TRBD1 TRBV10-3 CAISEEGAKGETQYF
. TRBJ1-3 TRBD1 TRBV18 CASSQGAIGNTIYF
few TRBJ1-2 . TRBV6-7 CASSYEDSPLKGYTF
. TRBJ1-1 . TRBV9 CASTKRVVDTEAFF
. TRBJ1-4 . TRBV7-9 CASSPRVTNEKLFF
. TRBJ1-3 . TRBV5-1 CASSLEGYGNTIYF
. TRBJ2-1 TRBD2 TRBV5-1 CASSSPSGSSYNEQFF
. TRBJ1-5 . TRBV11-2 CASSPNPGVNQPQHF
. TRBJ1-5 . TRBV20-1 CSASLQISQHF
. TRBJ2-3 TRBD2 TRBV5-4 CASRETSGVSTDTQYF
. TRBJ1-3 . TRBV5-1 CASSLISTVDGNTIYF
. TRBJ1-4 . TRBV29-1 CSAIEGANEKLFF
. TRBJ1-6 . TRBV5-5 CASSPGQTNSPLHF
. TRBJ2-2 TRBD1 TRBV5-1 CASSLNSGQGNTGELFF
. TRBJ2-1 TRBD2 TRBV10-3 CAISESGREGRQFF
few TRBJ1-2 . TRBV27 CASSFSGDYGYTF
. TRBJ2-7 TRBD2 TRBV15 CATSRDHGGGPYEQYF